This TCR beta chain emerged from a study of blood T cell repertoires in COVID-19. Generated by immunoSEQ multiplex PCR, the TCRdb table keeps only in-frame clones and is missing some. The sample includes about 260,000 clones, 86% of them seen just once. Per the germline V gene, CDR1 is SGHAT and CDR2 is FQNNGV. This CDR3 comprises 16 residues. Trimming shortened V by 0 bases and J by 0 bases, and 10 bases separated the two germline ends. The chain couples TRBV11-2 to TRBJ2-3, with a possible D match to TRBD2 (6 bases). The sequence was obtained from a man aged 25 to 40 with active or convalescent COVID-19. The sample was peripheral blood. The CDR3 protein is CASSLDYSGSTDTQYF. The CDR3 DNA follows: TGTGCCAGCAGCTTAGATTACAGCGGGAGCACAGATACGCAGTATTTT.